This is a list of T cell receptor beta chains from one sample in a study of T cells of healthy individuals. TCRdb ran MiXCR on the 5' RACE reads and lists one entry per CDR3 protein. The sample consists of 100,000 or so distinct CDR3 sequences, under 20% of them appearing once. Receptor source: a human donor in good health. CDR3s include the opening cysteine and the closing phenylalanine or tryptophan. D genes are given only for firm matches. Only part of the rows carry a size: once, few, many, or a class if the clone is expanded.

J gene | clone size | V gene | D gene | CDR3 DNA | CDR3 protein
TRBJ2-7 | few | TRBV6-2/TRBV6-3 | - | TGTGCCAGCTCCCCGGAGGACTCTTCCTACGAGCAGTACTTC | CASSPEDSSYEQYF
TRBJ2-3 | many | TRBV29-1 | - | TGCAGCGTCTTGTTTAGCACAGATACGCAGTATTTT | CSVLFSTDTQYF
TRBJ1-5 | many | TRBV4-1 | TRBD1 | TGCGCCAGCAGCCAAGGGTTAAGGACAGGGAAAAATCAGCCCCAGCATTTT | CASSQGLRTGKNQPQHF
TRBJ2-1 | few | TRBV2 | - | TGTGCCAGCAGTGGTGGGACACGAGAGTTCTTC | CASSGGTREFF
TRBJ1-2 | few | TRBV20-1 | - | TGCAGTGCTAGAGTAGCCAGGGACCCAAATGGCTACACCTTC | CSARVARDPNGYTF
TRBJ1-1 | few | TRBV27 | TRBD1 | TGTGCCAGCAGTTTGGCCAGGACAGGGGGCGTTCACACTGAAGCTTTCTTT | CASSLARTGGVHTEAFF
TRBJ1-1 | - | TRBV6-1 | TRBD1 | TGTGCCAGCAGCGCAGGGGGCCTTAAAGCTTTCTTT | CASSAGGLKAFF
TRBJ2-3 | few | TRBV25-1 | - | TGTGCCAGCAGTGACAGAGACAGTAAAATTTTGTCCACAGATACGCAGTATTTT | CASSDRDSKILSTDTQYF
TRBJ2-1 | few | TRBV24-1 | TRBD2 | TGTGCCACCAGTGATTTGCTCGGGACTAGCGGCCACAATGAGCAGTTCTTC | CATSDLLGTSGHNEQFF
TRBJ2-3 | - | TRBV28 | - | TGTGCCAGCAGCCGTACCTGGGATACGCAGTATTTT | CASSRTWDTQYF
TRBJ2-3 | - | TRBV29-1 | - | TGCAGCGCCGTACCGGGGGATACGCAGTATTTT | CSAVPGDTQYF
TRBJ2-7 | - | TRBV7-9 | - | TGTGCCAGCAGACGGGACACGACTGAATACGAGCAGTACTTC | CASRRDTTEYEQYF
TRBJ2-4 | - | TRBV7-8 | - | TGTGCCAGCAGCTCGACCCCCGGGTTGGGCATTCAGTACTTC | CASSSTPGLGIQYF
TRBJ2-1 | many | TRBV12-5 | TRBD2 | TGTGCTAGTGCCCCGGTGGCGGGGGCCTACAATGAGCAGTTCTTC | CASAPVAGAYNEQFF
TRBJ1-2 | - | TRBV27 | - | TGTGCCAGCAGTTCGCTCCAGGGAATCGCTAACTATGGCTACACCTTC | CASSSLQGIANYGYTF
TRBJ1-5 | - | TRBV2 | - | TGTGCCAGCAGTGCTCGGGGAGAGCAGCCCCAGCATTTT | CASSARGEQPQHF
TRBJ2-5 | many | TRBV27 | - | TGTGCCAGCACCGCTAGACAGTCCGGTACCCAGTACTTC | CASTARQSGTQYF
TRBJ1-2 | many | TRBV4-1 | - | TGCGCCAGCAGCTCGCCGGGGGGCGACTATGGCTACACCTTC | CASSSPGGDYGYTF
TRBJ2-1 | few | TRBV14 | TRBD2 | TGTGCCAGCAGCCAAGCAACTAGCGGGAACAATGAGCAGTTCTTC | CASSQATSGNNEQFF
TRBJ1-1 | many | TRBV7-3 | - | TGTGCCAGCAGCCCCTACGTGAACACTGAAGCTTTCTTT | CASSPYVNTEAFF
TRBJ1-2 | few | TRBV2 | - | TGTGCCAGCAGTGAGTCGCGTGAATATGGCTACACCTTC | CASSESREYGYTF
TRBJ2-1 | - | TRBV10-3 | - | TGTGCCATCAGTGACAGGGTTCCGAATGAGCAGTTCTTC | CAISDRVPNEQFF
TRBJ2-7 | few | TRBV5-1 | - | TGCGCCAGCAGTCGACAGAGAACCTACGAGCAGTACTTC | CASSRQRTYEQYF
TRBJ1-5 | - | TRBV20-1 | - | TGCAGTGCTAGGAAGGGAACGCAACAGCCCCAGCATTTT | CSARKGTQQPQHF
TRBJ1-6 | - | TRBV27 | - | TGTGCCAGCAGTTTATTCGATGGTCCCCTCCACTTT | CASSLFDGPLHF